These 9 T cell receptor beta chains originate from one sample sequenced in a study of cytotoxic CD8 clonotypes in ibrutinib-treated CLL. The assay was immunoSEQ multiplex PCR, and TCRdb's table has in-frame clones only and misses some. The table lists a few hundred thousand clones, about 61% of them singletons. The starting material was PBMCs, obtained after 36 months of ibrutinib treatment. Receptors were obtained from a human donor with chronic lymphocytic leukemia.

Only a few counts were recorded for this clone. J is TRBJ1-2 and V is TRBV4-1, with D perhaps TRBD1 (6 bases). Trimming stripped 1 base from V and 7 bases from J, with 13 bases between. The CDR3 contains 14 residues. Looked up from germline, CDR1 is MGHRA and CDR2 is YSYEKL. For the CDR3, the DNA is TGCGCCAGCAGCCAAGTAGCGGGGGCAGGTGGCTACACCTTC. This translates into CASSQVAGAGGYTF.

This clone was seen more than once but under ten times. This chain links TRBV5-4 with TRBJ2-7; D is uncertain. Germline V gene sequence: CDR1 SGHNT, CDR2 YYREEE (reference sequence). V lost 0 bases and J 2 bases, leaving 9 bases between the germline ends. This CDR3 is built from 14 residues. For the CDR3, the DNA is TGTGCCAGCAGCTTGGGAGGCAACGCCTACGAGCAGTACTTC. Protein sequence: CASSLGGNAYEQYF.

The chain is built from TRBV6-1 and TRBJ2-7, with D unresolved. CDR3 length: 17 residues. Trimming pared 3 bases from V and 3 bases from J, leaving 21 bases between. CDR1 is MNHNS and CDR2 is SASEGT in the germline V gene. The CDR3 loop reads CASSDTYPFQANYEQYF. The CDR3 DNA is TGTGCCAGCAGTGATACATACCCCTTTCAGGCGAACTACGAGCAGTACTTC.

The CDR3 DNA reads TGTGCCAGCAGCTTATTAGCGGGAGGGGAGACCCAGTACTTC. Translation gives CASSLLAGGETQYF. The genes are TRBV13 and TRBJ2-5; TRBD2 matches at 11 bases. Germline V gene sequence: CDR1 PRHDT, CDR2 FYEKMQ (reference sequence). The CDR3 extends over 14 amino acids. Trimming cost V 2 bases and J 5 bases; bases outside gene matches: 1.

The V gene is TRBV13, the J gene TRBJ2-1, with D possibly being TRBD2 (6 bases). V lost 5 bases and J 4 bases, leaving 9 bases between the germline ends. Germline-derived CDR1 and CDR2 are PRHDT and FYEKMQ (reference sequence). The CDR3 totals 13 residues. The CDR3 sequence: CASSPGLYNEQFF. CDR3 sequence (DNA): TGTGCCAGCAGCCCGGGACTTTACAATGAGCAGTTCTTC.

The chain carries TRBV5-6 and TRBJ1-1; D uncertain. Trimming took 5 bases from V and 0 from J, leaving 8 bases between them. This CDR3 is 13 amino acids long. CDR1 is SGHDT, CDR2 YYEEEE, per germline. The CDR3: CASRDSMNTEAFF. DNA of the CDR3: TGTGCCAGCAGGGATTCTATGAACACTGAAGCTTTCTTT.

The V call is TRBV27, the J call TRBJ1-1; D gene unclear. This CDR3 spans 15 amino acids. Germline loops: CDR1 MNHEY, CDR2 SMNVEV (reference sequence). The V gene lost 1 base and the J gene lost 3 bases, with 12 bases spanning the gap. The CDR3 sequence: CASSLWSNLDTEAFF. DNA for the CDR3: TGTGCCAGCAGTTTATGGTCAAACCTGGACACTGAAGCTTTCTTT.

The chain carries TRBV27 and TRBJ2-1; TRBD2 aligns across 9 bases. Trimming took 3 bases from V and 7 from J; bases not matched to a gene: 4. Germline CDR1 reads MNHEY; CDR2 reads SMNVEV (reference sequence). There are 14 residues in the CDR3. The CDR3 region has the DNA TGTGCCAGCAGTTTGGCTAGCGGGAAAAATGAGCAGTTCTTC. It is translated as CASSLASGKNEQFF.

The rearrangement uses TRBV6-5 and TRBJ1-6; D is perhaps TRBD1 (5 bases). CDR1 and CDR2 from the germline V gene are MNHEY and SVGAGI. Trimming cost V 8 bases and J 7 bases, with 15 bases left between them. The CDR3 is made up of 14 amino acids. CDR3 protein: CASDLGTENSPLHF. CDR3 sequence (DNA): TGTGCCAGCGATCTCGGGACGGAGAATTCACCCCTCCACTTT.